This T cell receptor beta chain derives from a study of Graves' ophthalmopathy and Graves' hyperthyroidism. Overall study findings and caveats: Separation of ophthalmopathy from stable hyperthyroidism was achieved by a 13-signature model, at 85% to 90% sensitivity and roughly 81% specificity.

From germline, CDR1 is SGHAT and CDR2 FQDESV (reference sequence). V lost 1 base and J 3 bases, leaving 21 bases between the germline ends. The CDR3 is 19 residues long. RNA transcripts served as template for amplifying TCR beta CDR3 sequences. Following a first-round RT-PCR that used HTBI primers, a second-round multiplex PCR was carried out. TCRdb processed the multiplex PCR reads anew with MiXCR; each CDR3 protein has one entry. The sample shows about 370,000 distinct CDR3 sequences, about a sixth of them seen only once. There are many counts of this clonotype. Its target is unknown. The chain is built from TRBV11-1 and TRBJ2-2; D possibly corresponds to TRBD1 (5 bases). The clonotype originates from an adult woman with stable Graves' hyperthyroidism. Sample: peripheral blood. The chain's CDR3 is CASSLVEFGRASDTGELFF. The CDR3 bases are TGTGCCAGCAGCTTAGTAGAGTTCGGCAGGGCCAGCGACACCGGGGAGCTGTTTTTT.